Given below is one T cell receptor beta chain in context. Its antigen is not identified. In germline, CDR1 is GTSNPN, CDR2 SVGIG (reference sequence). Between the trimmed V and J ends, which lost 3 bases and 4 bases, there was a span of 9 bases. CDR3 length: 12 amino acids. The data were obtained in a study of STAT3 mutations in large granular lymphocyte leukemia. Background on the study: Canonical activating STAT3 mutations were detected in roughly half of the longitudinally sequenced T-LGLL patients. Immunosuppressive therapy was given to more than half of T-LGLL patients. Study-wide findings and caveats: Every T-LGLL patient had at least one immunodominant TCRbeta clonotype.

Profiled with immunoSEQ multiplex PCR; TCRdb holds only in-frame clones, not every one. Counted here are 2,500 or so clones, nearly 50% occurring once; the ten biggest clones make up approximately 50%. The sequenced sample was peripheral blood mononuclear cells. V is TRBV30 and J is TRBJ1-2, with unresolved D. This TCR derives from a man aged 60 to 75 with T-cell large granular lymphocyte leukemia. Some clones in this sample may be carry-over from other donors' samples. The CDR3, as DNA: TGTGCCTGGAGAAGTTTGGTCTATGGCTACACCTTC. This gives the protein CAWRSLVYGYTF.